This T cell receptor beta chain was observed in a study of PD-1 blockade in classical Hodgkin lymphoma. Libraries were prepared by immunoSEQ multiplex PCR; TCRdb keeps only in-frame clonotypes and omits some of them. The repertoire holds 10,000 to 15,000 clones, 80% to 95% seen once, with over 9.5% in the top ten. Study-level findings and limits: There was a significant rise in CD4+ TCR diversity by C4D1, with no such rise for CD8+. Diminished baseline TCR diversity has been reported in newly diagnosed patients relative to healthy donors. Newly diagnosed patients had diversity similar to the baseline diversity of complete responders.

Between the trimmed V and J ends, which lost 6 bases and 0 bases, there was a span of 10 bases. The CDR3 length is 14 residues. Germline-derived CDR1 and CDR2 are SNHLY and FYNNEI. Each of the patients experienced relapse following autologous stem cell transplantation, and their brentuximab vedotin exposure differed. On this clone itself: What it binds is not known.

The material was peripheral blood mononuclear cells (PBMCs), obtained at baseline. V is TRBV2 and J is TRBJ2-3; D might be TRBD1 (5 bases). This clonotype was sampled from a human donor with classical Hodgkin lymphoma. The DNA for the CDR3 is TGTGCCAGCAGGGTAGGGGCTAGCACAGATACGCAGTATTTT. It yields the protein CASRVGASTDTQYF.